This TCR beta chain was captured by sequencing in a study of blood T cell repertoires in COVID-19. Germline V gene data show CDR1 as ENHRY and CDR2 as SYGVKD. Germline trimming cut 8 bases from V and 0 bases from J; bases unmatched to any gene: 1. The CDR3 has 13 amino acids. Here immunoSEQ multiplex PCR was the method, and the copy in TCRdb shows in-frame clones only, minus some. The sample has roughly 250,000 clones, over 75% seen once; the top ten hold around 1%. The chain links TRBV10-3 to TRBJ2-5, with TRBD1 matching 9 bases. What was sequenced was peripheral blood. The source of this sequence is a human donor with COVID-19, enrolled during active disease. The donor label of this sample is uncertain. The CDR3 is CAIRTGDQETQYF. Here the CDR3 DNA reads TGTGCCATCCGGACAGGGGACCAAGAGACCCAGTACTTC.